The entry below gives a single TCR beta chain sequence along with its context. The CDR3 contains 13 residues. Germline CDR1 SGHRS, CDR2 YFSETQ. The V and J ends lost 0 bases and 1 base respectively, with 4 bases between them. Assay used: immunoSEQ multiplex PCR; TCRdb lists only in-frame clones, some missing. The sample records 69,000 or so clones, roughly 80% being singletons. The data were obtained in a study of OX40 agonist ivuxolimab in advanced cancers. Study as a whole: Three individuals attained partial responses, comprising one hepatocellular carcinoma case and two cutaneous melanoma cases.

This chain links TRBV5-1 with TRBJ2-5; the D is unclear. This TCR derives from an adult with an advanced solid tumor such as melanoma, head and neck, liver or kidney cancer. The source was CD4+ or CD8+ T cells sorted from blood, collected in a trial of the OX40 agonist ivuxolimab. The CDR3 is CASSLAFQETQYF. CDR3 in DNA: TGCGCCAGCAGCTTGGCCTTCCAAGAGACCCAGTACTTC.